The next 22 T cell receptor beta chains were all read from a single sample in a study of blood T cell repertoires in COVID-19. Assay: immunoSEQ multiplex PCR; the TCRdb copy retains only in-frame clones and omits some. The profile shows some 74,000 clones, approximately 90% of them singletons. Specimen: peripheral blood. The source is a man aged 45-60 years with COVID-19, enrolled during active disease.

The chain combines TRBV28 with TRBJ2-3; maybe TRBD1 (7 bases). This CDR3 region has 15 residues. Deletions cut 6 bases from V and 12 bases from J, with 25 bases between. Germline V gives CDR1 MDHEN, CDR2 SYDVKM. The CDR3, as DNA: TGTGCCAGCAGCCGTGGAGGGGGCCTCCCTTTAGGACAGTATTTT. Its translation: CASSRGGGLPLGQYF.

V is TRBV18 and J is TRBJ2-7; TRBD1 is a possible D gene (5 bases). Germline V lookup: CDR1 KGHSH, CDR2 LQKENI. Trimming stripped 6 bases from V and 4 bases from J, with 10 bases between. The CDR3 consists of 12 residues. The CDR3 nucleotides are TGTGCCAGCTCGTCAGGGAAGTACGAGCAGTACGTC. Its translation is CASSSGKYEQYV.

The V gene is TRBV6-5, the J gene TRBJ2-5; no clear D gene. Germline assignment: CDR1 MNHEY and CDR2 SVGAGI. There are 13 residues in the CDR3. V lost 4 bases, J lost 5 bases, and 11 bases lay in between. CDR3 amino acids: CASSSALGETQYF. The CDR3 DNA is TGTGCCAGCAGTTCGGCCCTCGGGGAGACCCAGTACTTC.

The rearrangement uses TRBV12-3 or TRBV12-4 and TRBJ1-3; D unclear. CDR3 size: 10 residues. V was cut by 8 bases and J by 7 bases, with 6 bases left in between. CDR3 coding DNA: TGTGCCAGCGGGAGGAACACCATATATTTT. Translation: CASGRNTIYF.

The chain employs TRBV27 and TRBJ2-3; 7 nucleotides align to TRBD1. J was trimmed by 7 bases and V by 5 bases; bases with no gene match: 6. This CDR3 has 13 amino acids. Germline values: CDR1 MNHEY, CDR2 SMNVEV (reference sequence). CDR3 in DNA: TGTGCCAGCAGTCCCCTACAGGGGCATACGCAGTATTTT. Protein product: CASSPLQGHTQYF.

The genes are TRBV18 and TRBJ1-5; D is uncertain. Trimming left V 3 bases short and J 7 bases short, with 13 bases between. CDR1 and CDR2 from the germline V gene are KGHSH and LQKENI. The CDR3 has 14 amino acids. CDR3 in amino acids: CASSPRPREQPQHF. The DNA for the CDR3 is TGTGCCAGCTCACCCCGGCCAAGGGAGCAGCCCCAGCATTTT. Together with reference TRBV18 and TRBJ1-5, the CDR3 gives the full variable domain: NAGVMQNPRHLVRRRGQEARLRCSPMKGHSHVYWYRQLPEEGLKFMVYLQKENIIDESGMPKERFSAEFPKEGPSILRIQQVVRGDSAAYFCASSPRPREQPQHFGDGTRLSIL.

This chain connects TRBV6-6 to TRBJ1-2; possible D gene TRBD1, 5 bases. V dropped 2 bases and J dropped 2 bases, with 9 bases sitting between them. Germline-derived CDR1 and CDR2 are MNHNY and SVGAGI (reference sequence). The CDR3 has 14 amino acids. The CDR3: CASSYEGLNYGYTF. CDR3 DNA sequence: TGTGCCAGCAGTTACGAGGGACTCAACTATGGCTACACCTTC.

J is TRBJ1-3 and V is TRBV21-1; the D call of TRBD1 is as the table states it, not checked on the DNA. TRBV21-1 represents a pseudogene. The CDR3 is made up of 17 amino acids. In nucleotides, the CDR3 is TGTGCCAGCAGCCCAATACTGGTTCGGACAGTGGGAAACACCATATATTTT. Its translation is CASSPILVRTVGNTIYF.

J is TRBJ1-2 and V is TRBV6-5; 10 nucleotides align to TRBD1. Germline lookup yields CDR1 MNHEY and CDR2 SVGAGI. The CDR3 runs to 15 residues. V shed 5 bases and J 3 bases; nucleotides not matched to a gene: 6. Here the CDR3 reads CASSRQGAGDYGYTF. In DNA form, the CDR3 reads TGTGCCAGCAGTCGACAGGGGGCGGGGGACTATGGCTACACCTTC.

The chain couples TRBV19 to TRBJ2-1; the match to TRBD2 covers 14 bases. The CDR3 length is 20 residues. The V gene's germline CDR1 is LNHDA and CDR2 SQIVND (reference sequence). V shed 6 bases and J 2 bases; nucleotides not matched to a gene: 15. The CDR3 DNA sequence: TGTGCCAGTAGCCCGCGTCCGGGACTAGCGGGAGAAGGACCCTACAATGAGCAGTTCTTC. It codes for CASSPRPGLAGEGPYNEQFF.

The chain joins TRBV5-6 to TRBJ2-1, with TRBD1 matching over 12 bases. With V trimmed by 2 bases and J by 8 bases, 8 bases remained unmatched. The CDR3 covers 16 residues. CDR1 is SGHDT and CDR2 is YYEEEE in the germline V gene. CDR3 in amino acids: CASSLPGQGANDEQFF. CDR3 in DNA: TGTGCCAGCAGCTTACCGGGACAGGGGGCGAACGATGAGCAGTTCTTC.

The CDR3 spells CSVGASGRTGEQYF. In nucleotides, the CDR3 is TGCAGCGTTGGGGCTAGCGGGAGGACGGGCGAGCAGTACTTC. This rearrangement joins TRBV29-1 to TRBJ2-7; 11 bases line up with TRBD2. The CDR3 totals 14 residues. V gave up 4 bases and J gave up 6 bases; unmatched junction bases: 8. Germline CDR1 SQVTM, CDR2 ANQGSEA.

V is TRBV30 and J is TRBJ2-5, with D perhaps matching TRBD2 (6 bases). CDR3 length: 15 residues. Germline V lookup: CDR1 GTSNPN, CDR2 SVGIG (reference sequence). With 2 bases removed from V and 4 bases from J, the gap between germline ends came to 17 bases. The CDR3, as DNA: TGTGCCTGGAGTATAGACCCGATGGGGGGAGAGACCCAGTACTTC. Translated: CAWSIDPMGGETQYF.

The chain is built from TRBV28 and TRBJ2-5; D possibly corresponds to TRBD2 (6 bases). Trimming left V 5 bases short and J 1 base short, with 14 bases between. The CDR3 has 15 amino acids. Germline V CDR1 and CDR2: MDHEN, SYDVKM. The CDR3 nucleotides read TGTGCCAGCAGTCCGGGCCTGGGGGGCCAAGAGACCCAGTACTTC. Translating it yields CASSPGLGGQETQYF.

The chain recombines TRBV6-5 with TRBJ2-7; 10 bases fit TRBD1. V trimming: 5 bases; J trimming: 3 bases; junction bases outside the gene matches: 7. The CDR3 extends over 15 amino acids. The germline V gene has CDR1 MNHEY and CDR2 SVGAGI. As DNA, the CDR3 is TGTGCCAGCAGTCGAGCCGGGACAGGGGTCTACGAGCAGTACGTC. It encodes CASSRAGTGVYEQYV.

V is TRBV5-8 and J is TRBJ2-7, with TRBD2 matching 14 bases. CDR3 length equals 15 residues. Germline V gives CDR1 SGHTS, CDR2 YDEGEE. The V and J ends lost 3 bases and 2 bases, in that order; junction bases with no gene match: 1. The CDR3 DNA follows: TGTGCCAGCAGCTCGACTAGCGGGAGGGCCTACGAGCAGTACTTC. Encoded protein: CASSSTSGRAYEQYF.

The chain uses TRBV6-1 and TRBJ1-6; D gene ambiguous. The V and J ends lost 6 bases and 6 bases respectively, with 6 bases between them. Germline-derived CDR1 and CDR2 are MNHNS and SASEGT. The CDR3 runs 12 residues. The CDR3 region has the DNA TGTGCCAGCAGCCGACTTAATTCACCCCTCCACTTT. Amino acid sequence: CASSRLNSPLHF.

This chain connects TRBV14 to TRBJ1-1, with D hard to call. Trimming stripped 2 bases from V and 6 bases from J, with 10 bases between. Germline-derived CDR1 and CDR2 are SGHDN and FVKESK. This CDR3 is 13 amino acids long. CDR3 nucleotides: TGTGCCAGCAGCCAAAAGGGAGTCCCTGAAGCTTTCTTT. This codes for CASSQKGVPEAFF.

The V and J genes are TRBV7-2 and TRBJ2-7, with 9 bases lining up with TRBD1. There are 15 residues in the CDR3. The V segment lost 5 bases and the J segment 3 bases; nucleotides outside the gene matches: 8. Germline V gives CDR1 SGHTA, CDR2 FQGNSA. The CDR3 loop is CASSPMTGGFYEQYF. The CDR3 bases are TGTGCCAGCAGCCCCATGACAGGGGGGTTCTACGAGCAGTACTTC.

The chain is built from TRBV20-1 and TRBJ1-5, with 8 bases fitting TRBD1. CDR1 is DFQATT and CDR2 is SNEGSKA in the germline V gene (reference sequence). The junction had 2 bases not matched to a gene; V was cut back by 4 bases and J by 9 bases. The CDR3 extends over 11 amino acids. For the CDR3, the DNA is TGCAGTGCTAACGGACAGGGGCCCCAGCATTTT. Its translation: CSANGQGPQHF.

The table lists this clone with a count of one. The chain recombines TRBV5-1 with TRBJ1-5; perhaps TRBD1 as D (5 bases). This CDR3 is 15 amino acids long. Germline lookup yields CDR1 SGHRS and CDR2 YFSETQ. With 2 bases removed from V and 2 bases from J, the gap between germline ends came to 11 bases. The CDR3 DNA follows: TGCGCCAGCAGCTTAACCCCGGGGGGCAATCAGCCCCAGCATTTT. Residues: CASSLTPGGNQPQHF.

J is TRBJ2-7 and V is TRBV10-3; 12 nucleotides align to TRBD2. CDR3 size: 15 residues. The germline V gene encodes CDR1 ENHRY and CDR2 SYGVKD. J lost 2 bases, V lost 5 bases, and 4 bases had no gene match. The CDR3 sequence is CAISRTSGEAYEQYF. The CDR3 nucleotides read TGTGCCATCAGTCGGACTAGCGGGGAAGCCTACGAGCAGTACTTC.